This T cell receptor (beta chain) was recovered during a study of T cells after yellow fever vaccination. Study observations and caveats: Sorted repertoires could include abundant contaminating clonotypes from bulk cells.

The germline V gene has CDR1 SGHVS and CDR2 FNYEAQ. This CDR3 is 14 amino acids long. J gave up 1 base and V 3 bases, and 3 bases lay outside the gene matches. A 5'RACE template-switching step, the method used to make TCR cDNA, added a universal primer site and UMIs. TCRdb analysed the 5' RACE reads with MiXCR anew, one entry per CDR3 protein. The repertoire has nearly 45,000 distinct CDR3 sequences, roughly 7.1% of them found once; the top ten carry 15%. The input for sequencing was CD8+ T cells not binding an NS4B(214-222) dextramer, sorted from PBMCs, taken 45 days after the yellow fever booster vaccination. This sequence originates from a man aged 25 to 40 who received the YFV17D yellow fever vaccine. V and J are TRBV7-6 and TRBJ2-7; 7 bases are a match to TRBD2. CDR3 nucleotide sequence: TGTGCCAGCAGCTTTTCTAGCGGTTCCTACGAGCAGTACTTC. This sequence encodes CASSFSSGSYEQYF.